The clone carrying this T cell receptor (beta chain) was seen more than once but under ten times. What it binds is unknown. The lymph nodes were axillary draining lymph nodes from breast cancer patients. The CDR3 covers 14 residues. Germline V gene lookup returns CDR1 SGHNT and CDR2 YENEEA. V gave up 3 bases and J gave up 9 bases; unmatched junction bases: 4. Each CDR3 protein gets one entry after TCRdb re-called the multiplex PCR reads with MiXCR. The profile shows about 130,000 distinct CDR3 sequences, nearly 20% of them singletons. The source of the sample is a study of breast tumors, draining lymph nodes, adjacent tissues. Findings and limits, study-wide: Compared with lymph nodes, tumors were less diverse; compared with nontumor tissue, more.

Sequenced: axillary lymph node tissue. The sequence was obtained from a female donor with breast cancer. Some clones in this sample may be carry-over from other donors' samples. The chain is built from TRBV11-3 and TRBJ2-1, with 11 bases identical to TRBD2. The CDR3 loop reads CASSFSGGASEQFF. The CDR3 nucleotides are TGTGCCAGCAGCTTTAGCGGGGGGGCAAGTGAGCAGTTCTTC. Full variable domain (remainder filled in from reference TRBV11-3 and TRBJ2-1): EAGVVQSPRYKIIEKKQPVAFWCNPISGHNTLYWYLQNLGQGPELLIRYENEEAVDDSQLPKDRFSAERLKGVDSTLKIQPAELGDSAVYLCASSFSGGASEQFFGPGTRLTVL.